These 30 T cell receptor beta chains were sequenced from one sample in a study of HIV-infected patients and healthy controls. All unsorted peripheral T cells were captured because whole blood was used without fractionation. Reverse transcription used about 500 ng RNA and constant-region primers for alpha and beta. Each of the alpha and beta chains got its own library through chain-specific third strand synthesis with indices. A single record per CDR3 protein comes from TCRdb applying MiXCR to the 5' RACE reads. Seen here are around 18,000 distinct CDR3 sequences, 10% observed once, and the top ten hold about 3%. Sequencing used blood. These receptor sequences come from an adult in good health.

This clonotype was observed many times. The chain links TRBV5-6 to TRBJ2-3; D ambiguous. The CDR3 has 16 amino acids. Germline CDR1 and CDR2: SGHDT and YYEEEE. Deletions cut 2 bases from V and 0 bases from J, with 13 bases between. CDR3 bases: TGTGCCAGCAGCTTTTTAGTTCCCATGAGCACAGATACGCAGTATTTT. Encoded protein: CASSFLVPMSTDTQYF.

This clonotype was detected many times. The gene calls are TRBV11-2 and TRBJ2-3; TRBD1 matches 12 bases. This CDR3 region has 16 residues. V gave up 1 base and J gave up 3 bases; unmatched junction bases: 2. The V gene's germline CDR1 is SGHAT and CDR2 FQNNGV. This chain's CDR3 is CASSLGDRGPTDTQYF. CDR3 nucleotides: TGTGCCAGCAGCTTAGGGGACAGGGGGCCGACAGATACGCAGTATTTT.

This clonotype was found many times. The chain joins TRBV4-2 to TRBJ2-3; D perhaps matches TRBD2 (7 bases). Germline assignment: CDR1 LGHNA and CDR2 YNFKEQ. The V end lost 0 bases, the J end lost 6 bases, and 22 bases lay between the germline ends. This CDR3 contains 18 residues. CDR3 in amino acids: CASSQDMAAAGAGDTQYF. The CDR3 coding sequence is TGTGCCAGCAGCCAAGATATGGCCGCCGCGGGGGCAGGGGATACGCAGTATTTT.

CDR3 DNA: TGTGCCAGCAGTTACCTTAGCGGGAGGGCCCAAGAGACCCAGTACTTC. Its protein product is CASSYLSGRAQETQYF. The genes are TRBV6-6 and TRBJ2-5; 11 bases line up with TRBD2. The CDR3 is 16 amino acids. The ends lost 2 bases at V and 1 base at J; junction bases unmatched: 3. The germline CDR1 and CDR2 sequences are MNHNY and SVGAGI (reference sequence).

In DNA, the CDR3 is TGTGCCAGCAGTTACTCGCTTTTGGGGCGGGGTAGCAATCAGCCCCAGCATTTT. Amino acid sequence: CASSYSLLGRGSNQPQHF. The gene calls are TRBV6-6 and TRBJ1-5, with a weak D call TRBD1 (5 bases). The CDR3 is 18 amino acids. From germline, CDR1 is MNHNY and CDR2 SVGAGI (reference sequence). V lost 0 bases and J 0 bases, leaving 15 bases between the germline ends.

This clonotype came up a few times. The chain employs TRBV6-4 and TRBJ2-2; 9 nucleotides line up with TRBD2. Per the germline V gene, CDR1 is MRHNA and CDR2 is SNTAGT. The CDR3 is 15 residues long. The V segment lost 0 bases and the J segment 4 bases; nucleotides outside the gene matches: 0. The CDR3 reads CASSDSSGSTGELFF. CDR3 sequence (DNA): TGTGCCAGCAGTGACTCTAGCGGGAGCACCGGGGAGCTGTTTTTT.

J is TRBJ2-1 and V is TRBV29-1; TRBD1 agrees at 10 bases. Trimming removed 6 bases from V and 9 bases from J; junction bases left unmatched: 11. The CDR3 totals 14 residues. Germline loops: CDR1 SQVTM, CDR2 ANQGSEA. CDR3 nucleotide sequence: TGCAGCGTGGACCGGGACAGGGGAAGGGGTGAGCAGTTCTTC. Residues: CSVDRDRGRGEQFF.

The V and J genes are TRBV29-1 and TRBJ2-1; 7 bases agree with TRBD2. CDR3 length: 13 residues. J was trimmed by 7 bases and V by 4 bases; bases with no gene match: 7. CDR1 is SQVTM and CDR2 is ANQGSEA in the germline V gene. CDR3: CSVVAGVKNEQFF. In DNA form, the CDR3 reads TGCAGCGTTGTGGCGGGAGTGAAAAATGAGCAGTTCTTC.

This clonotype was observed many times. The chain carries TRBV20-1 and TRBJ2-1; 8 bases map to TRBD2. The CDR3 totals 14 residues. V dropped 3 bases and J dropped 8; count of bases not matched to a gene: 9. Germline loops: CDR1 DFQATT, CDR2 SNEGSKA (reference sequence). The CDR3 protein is CSARRIAGNDEQFF. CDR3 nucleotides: TGCAGTGCTAGGAGGATAGCGGGGAACGATGAGCAGTTCTTC.

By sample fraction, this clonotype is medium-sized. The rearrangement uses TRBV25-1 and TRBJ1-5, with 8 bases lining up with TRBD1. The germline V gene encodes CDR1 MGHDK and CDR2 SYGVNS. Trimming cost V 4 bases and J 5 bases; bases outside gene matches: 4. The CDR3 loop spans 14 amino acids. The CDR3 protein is CASSGLQGDQPQHF. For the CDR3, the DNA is TGTGCCAGCAGTGGTTTACAGGGGGATCAGCCCCAGCATTTT.

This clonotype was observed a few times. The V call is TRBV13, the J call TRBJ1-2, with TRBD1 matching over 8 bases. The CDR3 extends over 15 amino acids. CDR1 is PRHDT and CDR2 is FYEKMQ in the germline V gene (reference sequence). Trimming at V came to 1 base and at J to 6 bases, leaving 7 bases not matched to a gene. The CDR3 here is CASSLATGGEDGYTF. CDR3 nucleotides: TGTGCCAGCAGCTTAGCCACAGGGGGTGAGGATGGCTACACCTTC.

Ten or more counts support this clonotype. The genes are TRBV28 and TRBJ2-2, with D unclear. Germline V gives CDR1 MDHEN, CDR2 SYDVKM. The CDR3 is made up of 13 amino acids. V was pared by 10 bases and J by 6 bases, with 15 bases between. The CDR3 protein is CATQKSPPGELFF. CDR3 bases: TGTGCCACCCAAAAATCCCCCCCCGGGGAGCTGTTTTTT.

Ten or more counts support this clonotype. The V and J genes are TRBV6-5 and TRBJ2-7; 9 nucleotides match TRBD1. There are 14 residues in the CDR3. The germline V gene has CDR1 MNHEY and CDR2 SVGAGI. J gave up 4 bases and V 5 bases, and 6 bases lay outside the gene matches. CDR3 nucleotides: TGTGCCAGCAGTGCGGGACAGGGAAAATACGAGCAGTACTTC. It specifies CASSAGQGKYEQYF.

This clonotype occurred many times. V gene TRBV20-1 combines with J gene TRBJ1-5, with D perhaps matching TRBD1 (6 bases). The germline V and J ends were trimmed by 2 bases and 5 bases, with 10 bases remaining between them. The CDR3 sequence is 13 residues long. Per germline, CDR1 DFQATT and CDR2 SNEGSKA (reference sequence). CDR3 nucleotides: TGCAGTGCTAGACGGGACATCCATCAGCCCCAGCATTTT. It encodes CSARRDIHQPQHF.

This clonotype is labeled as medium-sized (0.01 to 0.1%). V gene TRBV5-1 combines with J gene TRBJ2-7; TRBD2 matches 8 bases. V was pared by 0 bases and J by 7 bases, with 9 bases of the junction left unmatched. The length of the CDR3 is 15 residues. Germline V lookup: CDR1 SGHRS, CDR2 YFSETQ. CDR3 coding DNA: TGCGCCAGCAGCTTGGAAAGTCCGTTAGCGGGGGAGCAGTACTTC. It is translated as CASSLESPLAGEQYF.

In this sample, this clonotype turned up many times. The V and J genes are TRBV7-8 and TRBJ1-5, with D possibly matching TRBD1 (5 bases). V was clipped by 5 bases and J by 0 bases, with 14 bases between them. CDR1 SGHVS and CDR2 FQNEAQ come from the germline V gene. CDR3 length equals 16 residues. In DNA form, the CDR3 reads TGTGCCAGCAGCCCCTTAGGACAACATAGCAATCAGCCCCAGCATTTT. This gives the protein CASSPLGQHSNQPQHF.

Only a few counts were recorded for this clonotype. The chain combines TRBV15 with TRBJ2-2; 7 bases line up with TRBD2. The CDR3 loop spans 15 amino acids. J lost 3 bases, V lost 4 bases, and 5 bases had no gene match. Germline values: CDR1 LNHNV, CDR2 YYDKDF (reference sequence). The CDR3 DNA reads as TGTGCCACCAGCACGCGGGAGACTTACACCGGGGAGCTGTTTTTT. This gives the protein CATSTRETYTGELFF.

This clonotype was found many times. CDR3 bases: TGTGCCAGCAGATCTACTAGCGGGAGCTACAATGAGCAGTTCTTC. Translated, it gives CASRSTSGSYNEQFF. This rearrangement joins TRBV7-6 to TRBJ2-1; 11 bases map to TRBD2. The V segment lost 6 bases and the J segment 3 bases; nucleotides outside the gene matches: 4. Germline lookup yields CDR1 SGHVS and CDR2 FNYEAQ. This CDR3 comprises 15 residues.

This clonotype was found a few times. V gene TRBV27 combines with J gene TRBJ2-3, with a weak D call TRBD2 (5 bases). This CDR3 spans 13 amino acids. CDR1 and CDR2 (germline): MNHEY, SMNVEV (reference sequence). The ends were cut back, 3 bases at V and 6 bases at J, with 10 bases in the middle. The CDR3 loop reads CASSLRPGDTQYF. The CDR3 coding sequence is TGTGCCAGCAGTTTGAGGCCGGGGGATACGCAGTATTTT.

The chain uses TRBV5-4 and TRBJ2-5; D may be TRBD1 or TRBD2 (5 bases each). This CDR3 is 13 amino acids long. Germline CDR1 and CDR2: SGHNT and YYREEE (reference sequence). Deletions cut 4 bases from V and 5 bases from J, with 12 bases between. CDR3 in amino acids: CASSREGPETQYF. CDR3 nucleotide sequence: TGTGCCAGCAGCCGAGAGGGGCCTGAGACCCAGTACTTC.

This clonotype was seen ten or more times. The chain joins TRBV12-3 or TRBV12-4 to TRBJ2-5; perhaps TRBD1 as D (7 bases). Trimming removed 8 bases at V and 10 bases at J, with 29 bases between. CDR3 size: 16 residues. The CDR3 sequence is CASGPGDRSSGRGQYF. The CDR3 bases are TGTGCCAGCGGACCGGGGGACAGATCCTCGGGAAGGGGCCAGTACTTC.

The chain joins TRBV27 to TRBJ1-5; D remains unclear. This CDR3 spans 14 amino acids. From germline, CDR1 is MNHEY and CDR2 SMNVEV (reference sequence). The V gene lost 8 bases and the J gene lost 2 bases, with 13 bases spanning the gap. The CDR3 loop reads CASSERWGNQPQHF. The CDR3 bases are TGTGCCAGCTCGGAACGATGGGGCAATCAGCCCCAGCATTTT.

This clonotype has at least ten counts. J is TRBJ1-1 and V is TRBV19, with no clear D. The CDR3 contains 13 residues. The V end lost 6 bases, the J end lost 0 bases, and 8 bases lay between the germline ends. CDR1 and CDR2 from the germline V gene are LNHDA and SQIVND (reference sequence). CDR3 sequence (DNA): TGTGCCAGTAGCTCGAACTTGAACACTGAAGCTTTCTTT. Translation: CASSSNLNTEAFF.

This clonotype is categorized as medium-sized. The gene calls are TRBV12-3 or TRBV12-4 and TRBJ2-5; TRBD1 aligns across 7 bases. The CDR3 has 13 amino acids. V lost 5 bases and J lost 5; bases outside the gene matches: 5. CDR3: CASSHQGDETQYF. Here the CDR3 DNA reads TGTGCCAGCAGTCACCAGGGGGACGAGACCCAGTACTTC.

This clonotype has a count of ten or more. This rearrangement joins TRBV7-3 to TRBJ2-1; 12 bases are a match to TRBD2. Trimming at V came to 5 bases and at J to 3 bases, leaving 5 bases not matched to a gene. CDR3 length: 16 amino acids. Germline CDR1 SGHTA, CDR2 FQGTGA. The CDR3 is CASSVPTSGSYNEQFF. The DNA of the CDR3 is TGTGCCAGCAGCGTACCGACTAGCGGGAGCTACAATGAGCAGTTCTTC.

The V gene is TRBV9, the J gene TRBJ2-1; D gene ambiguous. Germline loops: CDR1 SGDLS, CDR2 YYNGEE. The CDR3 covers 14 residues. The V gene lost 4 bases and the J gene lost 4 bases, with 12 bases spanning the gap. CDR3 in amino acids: CASSPRAGYNEQFF. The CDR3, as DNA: TGTGCCAGCAGCCCCCGGGCAGGATACAATGAGCAGTTCTTC.

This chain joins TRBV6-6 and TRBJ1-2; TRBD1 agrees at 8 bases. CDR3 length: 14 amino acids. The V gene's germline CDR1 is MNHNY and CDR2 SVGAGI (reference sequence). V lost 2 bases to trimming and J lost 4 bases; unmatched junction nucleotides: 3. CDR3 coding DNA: TGTGCCAGCAGTTACCCCGGACAGGGCTATGGCTACACCTTC. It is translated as CASSYPGQGYGYTF.

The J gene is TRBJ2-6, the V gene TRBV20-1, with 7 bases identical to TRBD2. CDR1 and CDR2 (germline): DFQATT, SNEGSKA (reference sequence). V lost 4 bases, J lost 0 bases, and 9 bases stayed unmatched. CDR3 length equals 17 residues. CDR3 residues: CSATGGGSHSGANVLTF. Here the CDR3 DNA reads TGCAGTGCTACGGGAGGCGGGTCCCACTCTGGGGCCAACGTCCTGACTTTC.

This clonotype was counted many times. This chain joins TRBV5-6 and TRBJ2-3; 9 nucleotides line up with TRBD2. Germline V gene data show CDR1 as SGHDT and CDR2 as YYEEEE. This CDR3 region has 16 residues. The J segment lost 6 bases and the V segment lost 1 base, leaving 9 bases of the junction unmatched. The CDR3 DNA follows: TGTGCCAGCAGCTTGTGGGCGGGAGGGTTGATCGATACGCAGTATTTT. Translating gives CASSLWAGGLIDTQYF.

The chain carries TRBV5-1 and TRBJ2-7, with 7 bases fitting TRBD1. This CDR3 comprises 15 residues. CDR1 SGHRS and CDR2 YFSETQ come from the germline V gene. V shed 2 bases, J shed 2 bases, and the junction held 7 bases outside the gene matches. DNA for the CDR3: TGCGCCAGCAGCTTCGGACAGGCGCTACCCTACGAGCAGTACTTC. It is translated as CASSFGQALPYEQYF.